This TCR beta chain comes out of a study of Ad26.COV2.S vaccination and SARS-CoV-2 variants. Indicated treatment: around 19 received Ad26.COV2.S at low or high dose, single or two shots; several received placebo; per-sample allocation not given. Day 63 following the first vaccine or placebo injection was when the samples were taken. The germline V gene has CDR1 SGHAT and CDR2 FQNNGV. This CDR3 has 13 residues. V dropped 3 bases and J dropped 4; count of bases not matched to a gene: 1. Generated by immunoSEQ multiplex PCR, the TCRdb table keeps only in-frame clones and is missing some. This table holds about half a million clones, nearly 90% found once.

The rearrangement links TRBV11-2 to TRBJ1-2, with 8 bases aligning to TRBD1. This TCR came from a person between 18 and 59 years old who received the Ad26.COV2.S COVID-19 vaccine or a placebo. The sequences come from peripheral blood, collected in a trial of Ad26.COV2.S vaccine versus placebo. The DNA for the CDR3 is TGTGCCAGCAGCTTCGGGACAGGCTATGGCTACACCTTC. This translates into CASSFGTGYGYTF.